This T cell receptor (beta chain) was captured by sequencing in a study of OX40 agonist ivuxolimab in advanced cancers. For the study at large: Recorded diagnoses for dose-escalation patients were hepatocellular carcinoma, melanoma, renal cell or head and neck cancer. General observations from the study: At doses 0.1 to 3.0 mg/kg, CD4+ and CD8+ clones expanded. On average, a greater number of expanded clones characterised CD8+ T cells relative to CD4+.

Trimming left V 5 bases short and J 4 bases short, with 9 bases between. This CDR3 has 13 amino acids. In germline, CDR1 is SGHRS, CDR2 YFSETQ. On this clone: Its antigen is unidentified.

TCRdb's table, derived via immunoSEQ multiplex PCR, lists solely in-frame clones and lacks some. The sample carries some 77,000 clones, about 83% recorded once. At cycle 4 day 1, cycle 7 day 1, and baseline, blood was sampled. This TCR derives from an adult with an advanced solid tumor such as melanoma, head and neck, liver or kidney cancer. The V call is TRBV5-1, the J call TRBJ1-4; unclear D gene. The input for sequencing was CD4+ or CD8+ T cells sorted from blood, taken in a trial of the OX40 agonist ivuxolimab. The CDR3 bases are TGCGCCAGCAGTGGGGTGGGTAATGAAAAACTGTTTTTT. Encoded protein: CASSGVGNEKLFF.